This record concerns one T cell receptor (beta chain) sequence. The antigen is unknown. There are 14 residues in the CDR3. Germline V gene lookup returns CDR1 MDHEN and CDR2 SYDVKM. Deletions cut 2 bases from V and 4 bases from J, with 11 bases between. TCRdb redid the calling of the RT-PCR reads with MiXCR, one entry per CDR3 protein. Of 650,000 to 850,000 distinct CDR3 sequences in the sample, more than 11% were seen once. The sample is drawn from a study of response to subunit inactivated influenza vaccine. Study-level results: Seasonal influenza vaccination, on each occasion, was suggested by the authors to recruit few new T cells.

The receptor was derived from a man aged 50 or older who received an inactivated influenza vaccine. The sequences come from PBMCs from blood, collected 14 to 15 days before vaccination. The chain employs TRBV28 and TRBJ1-2; D unclear. Here the CDR3 DNA reads TGTGCCAGCAGTTTAGCCCCGGAGAGCTATGGCTACACCTTC. It codes for CASSLAPESYGYTF.